This T cell receptor beta chain originates from a study of technical replicates of blood from a few donors. Only in-frame clones appear in the TCRdb table, and some are missing; sequencing was by immunoSEQ multiplex PCR. The sample carries about 76,000 clones, just over 85% recorded once. The germline gives CDR1 SGHNT, CDR2 YYREEE (reference sequence). The CDR3 totals 15 residues. The ends lost 4 bases at V and 0 bases at J; junction bases unmatched: 6. The clonotype comes from a human donor in good health. Some clones in this sample may be carry-over from other donors' samples. The chain uses TRBV5-4 and TRBJ1-1; TRBD1 matches 7 bases. The sample comprised PBMCs. CDR3: CASSPRGAMNTEAFF. In DNA form, the CDR3 reads TGTGCCAGCAGCCCCAGGGGGGCCATGAACACTGAAGCTTTCTTT.